One and the same sample provided the 27 T cell receptor beta chains below, sequenced in a study of cytomegalovirus exposure and HLA in healthy donors. The PCR made use of 60 Vbeta and 13 Jbeta primers. Clones were sequenced by immunoSEQ multiplex PCR, and TCRdb holds only the in-frame ones, with some missing. The sample includes more than 150,000 clones, less than 85% seen only once; the top ten take roughly 0.65%. Sequenced input: PBMCs. Source of these receptors: a boy aged 5-17 years in good health and CMV-seronegative.

The chain carries TRBV25-1 and TRBJ1-6, with D maybe TRBD1 (6 bases). This CDR3 comprises 17 residues. Germline assignment: CDR1 MGHDK and CDR2 SYGVNS. Trimming removed 0 bases from V and 7 bases from J, with 16 bases in between. CDR3 region: CASSEYYGGQRNSPLHF. The CDR3 region has the DNA TGTGCCAGCAGTGAATATTACGGGGGGCAGAGGAATTCACCCCTCCACTTT.

The chain employs TRBV2 and TRBJ1-5; TRBD1 matches 8 bases. The CDR3 is 14 amino acids. Trimming removed 6 bases from V and 3 bases from J; junction bases left unmatched: 4. Per the germline V gene, CDR1 is SNHLY and CDR2 is FYNNEI. CDR3 protein: CASSRTGNNQPQHF. Written as DNA, the CDR3 is TGTGCCAGCAGCCGGACAGGGAACAATCAGCCCCAGCATTTT.

The V and J genes are TRBV5-6 and TRBJ2-5; D gene ambiguous. The CDR3 length is 11 residues. Trimming removed 3 bases at V and 13 bases at J, with 13 bases between. Germline V gene sequence: CDR1 SGHDT, CDR2 YYEEEE. CDR3 residues: CASSSSRVLYF. CDR3 sequence (DNA): TGTGCCAGCAGCTCGTCCCGGGTCTTGTACTTC.

The chain links TRBV19 to TRBJ1-1, with 7 bases identical to TRBD1. The CDR3 length is 14 residues. Unmatched junction bases numbered 11, after V lost 5 bases and J lost 8 bases. Germline V gene lookup returns CDR1 LNHDA and CDR2 SQIVND (reference sequence). Written as DNA, the CDR3 is TGTGCCAGTAGTCCCCGTGGACAGGCCCTCGAAGCTTTCTTT. Residues: CASSPRGQALEAFF.

This clone has a handful of counts. Other DNA sequences in the same sample also yield this CDR3. The chain's CDR3 is CSVLDTEAFF. DNA of the CDR3: TGCAGCGTTCTTGACACTGAAGCTTTCTTT. The chain employs TRBV29-1 and TRBJ1-1; D remains ambiguous. The length of the CDR3 is 10 residues. V was trimmed by 5 bases and J by 3 bases, leaving 4 bases between them. The germline V gene has CDR1 SQVTM and CDR2 ANQGSEA.

This clone was counted once. J is TRBJ2-3 and V is TRBV6-5; the D gene is possibly TRBD2 (6 bases). This CDR3 is 14 amino acids long. Germline lookup yields CDR1 MNHEY and CDR2 SVGAGI. V lost 5 bases, J lost 6 bases, and 15 bases lay in between. CDR3 DNA sequence: TGTGCCAGCAGTCTAAACGGGGGAATGGATACGCAGTATTTT. Its protein product is CASSLNGGMDTQYF.

The rearrangement links TRBV23-1 to TRBJ1-1; 8 nucleotides agree with TRBD1. TRBV23-1 is noted as an ORF with a role that remains uncertain. CDR3 length: 14 residues. The junction had 6 bases not matched to a gene; V was cut back by 5 bases and J by 4 bases. The CDR3 loop is CASSIRQGTTEAFF. CDR3 bases: TGCGCCAGCAGTATACGACAGGGGACCACTGAAGCTTTCTTT.

The chain employs TRBV19 and TRBJ1-1; unclear D gene. The germline V gene encodes CDR1 LNHDA and CDR2 SQIVND (reference sequence). With 3 bases removed from V and 2 bases from J, the gap between germline ends came to 13 bases. This CDR3 contains 15 residues. CDR3 bases: TGTGCCAGTAGTATGACGGGGAGGCAAAACACTGAAGCTTTCTTT. This translates into CASSMTGRQNTEAFF.

The rearrangement joins TRBV19 to TRBJ1-5; 11 bases agree with TRBD1. Trimming removed 8 bases from V and 5 bases from J; junction bases left unmatched: 2. The CDR3 is 13 residues long. Germline CDR1 reads LNHDA; CDR2 reads SQIVND (reference sequence). The DNA for the CDR3 is TGTGCCAGTTCGGACAGGGGGCATCAGCCCCAGCATTTT. It encodes CASSDRGHQPQHF.

V is TRBV28 and J is TRBJ1-5; a possible D gene is TRBD1 (6 bases). The CDR3 sequence is 16 residues long. Germline V gene lookup returns CDR1 MDHEN and CDR2 SYDVKM. Trimming stripped 2 bases from V and 0 bases from J, with 11 bases between. In DNA, the CDR3 is TGTGCCAGCAGTTTAGAAAGGACAGTTAGCAATCAGCCCCAGCATTTT. It yields the protein CASSLERTVSNQPQHF.

The chain combines TRBV4-1 with TRBJ2-7; 8 nucleotides line up with TRBD1. Per germline, CDR1 MGHRA and CDR2 YSYEKL. The V gene end was trimmed by 4 bases and the J gene end by 2 bases; junction bases not matched to a gene: 7. The CDR3 sequence is 15 residues long. CDR3 residues: CASSPLPGQAYEQYF. In DNA, the CDR3 is TGCGCCAGCAGCCCGCTTCCGGGACAGGCCTACGAGCAGTACTTC.

The V and J genes are TRBV7-9 and TRBJ1-5; D not resolved. V lost 1 base and J 3 bases, leaving 10 bases between the germline ends. The CDR3 spans 15 residues. Germline CDR1 and CDR2: SEHNR and FQNEAQ (reference sequence). Here the CDR3 reads CASSLVGIDNQPQHF. DNA of the CDR3: TGTGCCAGCAGCTTAGTCGGGATAGACAATCAGCCCCAGCATTTT.

This clone has more than one count but fewer than ten. V and J are TRBV4-2 and TRBJ1-1; D is undetermined. V shed 1 base and J shed 1 base, with 7 bases lying between them. Per germline, CDR1 LGHNA and CDR2 YNFKEQ. The CDR3 spans 14 residues. CDR3: CASSQGGANTEAFF. The CDR3 DNA follows: TGTGCCAGCAGCCAAGGGGGAGCGAACACTGAAGCTTTCTTT.

The chain uses TRBV4-1 and TRBJ2-5; 10 bases map to TRBD1. Germline V lookup: CDR1 MGHRA, CDR2 YSYEKL. The junction had 8 bases not matched to a gene; V was cut back by 1 base and J by 3 bases. The CDR3 sequence is 17 residues long. The CDR3 loop is CASSQGRTGGPKETQYF. The CDR3, as DNA: TGCGCCAGCAGCCAAGGGAGGACAGGGGGTCCAAAAGAGACCCAGTACTTC.

The V call is TRBV10-3, the J call TRBJ1-1; no clear D. Germline-derived CDR1 and CDR2 are ENHRY and SYGVKD. The germline V and J ends were trimmed by 5 bases and 3 bases, with 10 bases remaining between them. There are 13 residues in the CDR3. The CDR3 DNA follows: TGTGCCATCAGTCCCTCCGCGGACACTGAAGCTTTCTTT. It is translated as CAISPSADTEAFF.

The chain joins TRBV6-6 to TRBJ1-5; D remains unclear. This CDR3 is 16 amino acids long. The germline gives CDR1 MNHNY, CDR2 SVGAGI (reference sequence). V was pared by 2 bases and J by 2 bases, with 13 bases between. The CDR3 sequence: CASSYRVELGNQPQHF. CDR3 sequence (DNA): TGTGCCAGCAGTTACCGGGTGGAATTGGGCAATCAGCCCCAGCATTTT.

The chain carries TRBV2 and TRBJ2-2; 8 nucleotides agree with TRBD2. Germline values: CDR1 SNHLY, CDR2 FYNNEI. This CDR3 contains 14 residues. V dropped 6 bases and J dropped 3; count of bases not matched to a gene: 3. The CDR3 region has the DNA TGTGCCAGCAGGGCTAGCGGGTACACCGGGGAGCTGTTTTTT. This encodes CASRASGYTGELFF.

CDR3 in DNA: TGTGCCAGCAGCCAGGGACTAGCGGGGGACACAGATACGCAGTATTTT. Encoded protein: CASSQGLAGDTDTQYF. This rearrangement joins TRBV14 to TRBJ2-3, with TRBD2 identical over 14 bases. CDR1 is SGHDN, CDR2 FVKESK, per germline. V was pared by 3 bases and J by 2 bases, with 1 base of the junction left unmatched. The CDR3 runs to 16 residues.

This sequence joins TRBV7-2 and TRBJ1-4; a possible D gene is TRBD1 (5 bases). Germline assignment: CDR1 SGHTA and CDR2 FQGNSA. This CDR3 has 14 amino acids. Trimming left V 5 bases short and J 0 bases short, with 7 bases between. The chain's CDR3 is CASSPRATNEKLFF. Written as DNA, the CDR3 is TGTGCCAGCAGCCCCAGGGCAACTAATGAAAAACTGTTTTTT.

A word on this clone: The conserved phenylalanine or tryptophan normally closing the CDR3 is absent here, so this likely arose from a read error. The chain has TRBV5-6 and TRBJ1-5; no reliable D call. V shed 0 bases and J shed 9 bases, with 16 bases lying between them. The CDR3 is made up of 15 amino acids. CDR1 and CDR2 from the germline V gene are SGHDT and YYEEEE. The CDR3 DNA reads as TGTGCCAGCAGCTTGGGGCAGTGGGGTCGAGGGCCCCAGCATCTT. Translating it yields CASSLGQWGRGPQHL.

This clone was recorded only once. The gene calls are TRBV6-5 and TRBJ1-1; D perhaps matches TRBD1 (5 bases). The length of the CDR3 is 13 residues. The germline V and J ends were trimmed by 6 bases and 7 bases, with 15 bases remaining between them. The germline gives CDR1 MNHEY, CDR2 SVGAGI. As DNA, the CDR3 is TGTGCCAGCAGACGCACGTCAGACAGTGAAGCTTTCTTT. Its translation is CASRRTSDSEAFF.

The count of this clone is one. CDR3 sequence: CAWSALLFSRGRTNSYNEQFF. In nucleotides, the CDR3 is TGTGCCTGGAGTGCCCTTCTCTTCTCGCGAGGGCGGACCAACTCCTACAATGAGCAGTTCTTC. The V and J genes are TRBV30 and TRBJ2-1; possible D gene TRBD2, 5 bases. Trimming took off 1 base at V and 0 bases at J, with 28 bases between the two ends. This CDR3 comprises 21 residues. The germline V gene encodes CDR1 GTSNPN and CDR2 SVGIG (reference sequence).

The rearrangement joins TRBV19 to TRBJ1-6; D is perhaps TRBD1 (6 bases). Germline CDR1 reads LNHDA; CDR2 reads SQIVND (reference sequence). Trimming shortened V by 7 bases and J by 2 bases, and 12 bases separated the two germline ends. The CDR3 is 15 amino acids. CDR3 in DNA: TGTGCCAGTAACAGGGCAGATACCTATAATTCACCCCTCCACTTT. Encoded protein: CASNRADTYNSPLHF.

As concerns this clone: The junction does not match germline at one end; this may be a read error. V and J are TRBV12-5 and TRBJ2-7, with D possibly matching TRBD1 (5 bases). CDR1 and CDR2 from the germline V gene are LGHNT and FRNRAP. The CDR3 has 17 amino acids. The CDR3 region is CASGLVQFGQGEPERYF. Here the CDR3 DNA reads TGTGCTAGTGGTTTGGTACAATTTGGTCAGGGTGAACCAGAGCGGTACTTC.

A single count supports this clone. The gene calls are TRBV9 and TRBJ1-6, with D possibly being TRBD1 (6 bases). The CDR3 spans 14 residues. Trimming shortened V by 6 bases and J by 7 bases, and 14 bases separated the two germline ends. Germline assignment: CDR1 SGDLS and CDR2 YYNGEE. CDR3 bases: TGTGCCAGCAACCTGCAGGGGACGAATTCACCCCTCCACTTT. It is translated as CASNLQGTNSPLHF.

V gene TRBV4-1 combines with J gene TRBJ1-2; D possibly corresponds to TRBD1 (5 bases). The germline V and J ends were trimmed by 4 bases and 2 bases, with 17 bases remaining between them. This CDR3 contains 16 residues. The V gene's germline CDR1 is MGHRA and CDR2 YSYEKL. CDR3 loop: CASSPLGGVRNYGYTF. Written as DNA, the CDR3 is TGCGCCAGCAGCCCCCTTGGAGGGGTACGCAACTATGGCTACACCTTC.

This chain links TRBV9 with TRBJ2-7; 8 nucleotides agree with TRBD2. V was clipped by 3 bases and J by 2 bases; unmatched bases: 7. CDR1 and CDR2 (germline): SGDLS, YYNGEE. This CDR3 comprises 15 residues. The CDR3 region has the DNA TGTGCCAGCAGCGAGGGCGTCGGGGGGGCCTACGAGCAGTACTTC. This translates into CASSEGVGGAYEQYF.